The entry below describes one T cell receptor (beta chain). Its antigen is unknown. This record belongs to a study of cytomegalovirus exposure and HLA in healthy donors. Study observations and caveats: For most TCR beta V segments, an earlier analysis put the productive rate at about 90% or about 30% of the time. It was likely that a cluster of highly shared sequence variants was a sequencing artifact. Prediction of most subjects' HLA-A and HLA-B alleles by TCR beta sequences was reportedly accurate.

Vbeta (60) and Jbeta (13) primers were used in the PCR. Libraries were prepared by immunoSEQ multiplex PCR; TCRdb keeps only in-frame clonotypes and omits some of them. In all, the sample yields approximately 110,000 clones. The CDR3 loop spans 15 amino acids. Trimming shortened V by 4 bases and J by 6 bases, and 16 bases separated the two germline ends. Germline CDR1 SGHRS, CDR2 YFSETQ. The origin of this receptor is a young man in good health and CMV-seronegative. The chain links TRBV5-1 to TRBJ2-2, with TRBD2 as a possible D gene (6 bases). Source material: PBMCs. CDR3 coding DNA: TGCGCCAGCAGCCCGGAGGGCGAATCGGCCGGGGAGCTGTTTTTT. The encoded protein is CASSPEGESAGELFF.